The next 5 T cell receptor beta chains were all read from a single sample in a study of immune characterization of retroperitoneal liposarcoma. MiXCR was run by TCRdb on the PCR reads, yielding one entry per CDR3 protein. Of thousands of distinct CDR3 sequences in the sample, roughly 25% were seen once. Sequences were obtained from tumor tissue. The receptor set was obtained from a male donor with retroperitoneal liposarcoma.

This clonotype came up many times. Since a much larger clone is just one base distant, this may be a read error. V gene TRBV6-1 combines with J gene TRBJ2-1; D ambiguous. This CDR3 is 11 amino acids long. The germline V gene encodes CDR1 MNHNS and CDR2 SASEGT. Trimming took 5 bases from V and 6 from J, leaving 5 bases between them. Here the CDR3 reads CASSPGNEQFF. CDR3 nucleotide sequence: TGTGCCAGCAGTCCCGGCAATGAGCAGTTCTTC.

J is TRBJ1-6 and V is TRBV6-1; D call uncertain. The CDR3 has 16 amino acids. V was clipped by 6 bases and J by 3 bases, with 15 bases between them. Germline CDR1 and CDR2: MNHNS and SASEGT. The CDR3 here is CASSLENTGYNSPLHF. Here the CDR3 DNA reads TGTGCCAGCAGCCTGGAAAATACGGGCTATAATTCACCCCTCCACTTT.

This clonotype is termed medium-sized. This may be a read error, as it is one base from a much larger clone. This CDR3 is missing its conserved last phenylalanine or tryptophan, likely due to a read error. The chain uses TRBV6-1 and TRBJ2-1; D gene ambiguous. The DNA matches TRBJ2-5 better at its end, which makes the J call doubtful. The CDR3 contains 13 residues. Germline V CDR1 and CDR2: MNHNS, SASEGT. CDR3 residues: CASSEYLSETQYI. In DNA form, the CDR3 reads TGTGCCAGCAGTGAATACTTATCGGAGACCCAGTACATC.

In its sample, this clonotype ranks as medium-sized. The rearrangement uses TRBV11-3 and TRBJ2-1; no firm D call. The better agreement between TRBJ2-7 and the DNA end casts doubt on the J call. The CDR3 loop spans 17 amino acids. CDR1 and CDR2 from the germline V gene are SGHNT and YENEEA. The CDR3 nucleotides are TGTGCCAGCAGCTTAGATCTTGTGGCCGACCCGCAGGACGAGCAGTACTTC. Its protein product is CASSLDLVADPQDEQYF.

In this sample, this clonotype is large. V usage is TRBV6-1 and J usage is TRBJ2-1, with TRBD2 matching 14 bases. The CDR3 has 15 amino acids. V lost 7 bases, J lost 8 bases, and 7 bases stayed unmatched. Germline V CDR1 and CDR2: MNHNS, SASEGT. CDR3 region: CASTPGTSGRHEQFF. The CDR3 nucleotides read TGTGCCAGCACCCCCGGGACTAGCGGGAGACATGAGCAGTTCTTC.